Below, 18 T cell receptor beta chains from the same sample are listed, as sequenced in a study of Graves' ophthalmopathy and Graves' hyperthyroidism. TCR beta CDR3 regions were amplified from RNA transcripts. The first round was an RT-PCR with HTBI primers, and the second round was a multiplex PCR. MiXCR was run by TCRdb on the multiplex PCR reads, yielding one entry per CDR3 protein. The sample gives hundreds of thousands of distinct CDR3 sequences, about two fifths of which show up once; roughly 3.5% is in the top ten. Sequencing was done on a sample of peripheral blood. The receptors were gathered from an adult man with Graves' ophthalmopathy.

The chain combines TRBV5-1 with TRBJ1-3, with D unclear. The CDR3 loop spans 16 amino acids. V shed 1 base and J shed 2 bases, with 13 bases lying between them. Looked up from germline, CDR1 is SGHRS and CDR2 is YFSETQ. CDR3: CASSLSSTTPGNTIYF. The CDR3 DNA is TGCGCCAGCAGCTTGTCCAGTACAACACCTGGAAACACCATATATTTT. The full variable domain, completed using reference TRBV5-1 and TRBJ1-3, is KAGVTQTPRYLIKTRGQQVTLSCSPISGHRSVSWYQQTPGQGLQFLFEYFSETQRNKGNFPGRFSGRQFSNSRSEMNVSTLELGDSALYLCASSLSSTTPGNTIYFGEGSWLTVV.

This clonotype was found a few times. The CDR3 nucleotides are TGTGCCAGCAGTGGCCGGACAGGTATAGAGACCCAGTACTTC. Translating it yields CASSGRTGIETQYF. The chain has TRBV6-6 and TRBJ2-5; 7 positions agree with TRBD1. V shed 5 bases and J 4 bases; nucleotides not matched to a gene: 7. This CDR3 contains 14 residues. CDR1 MNHNY and CDR2 SVGAGI come from the germline V gene (reference sequence).

V is TRBV6-2 or TRBV6-3 and J is TRBJ2-7; the match to TRBD1 covers 10 bases. J gave up 4 bases and V 6 bases, and 9 bases lay outside the gene matches. The CDR3 totals 15 residues. The germline gives CDR1 MNHEY, CDR2 SVGEGT. The CDR3 is CASSPRDRGQYEQYF. The CDR3 coding sequence is TGTGCCAGCAGCCCCCGGGACAGGGGCCAATACGAGCAGTACTTC.

The chain is built from TRBV15 and TRBJ2-6; D may be TRBD1 or TRBD2 (7 bases each). Germline lookup yields CDR1 LNHNV and CDR2 YYDKDF (reference sequence). V dropped 5 bases and J dropped 0 bases, with 17 bases sitting between them. CDR3 length equals 18 residues. Here the CDR3 reads CATSAQGDYGSGANVLTF. In nucleotides, the CDR3 is TGTGCCACCAGCGCGCAGGGGGACTATGGCTCTGGGGCCAACGTCCTGACTTTC. The full variable domain, rest sourced from reference TRBV15 and TRBJ2-6, is DAMVIQNPRYQVTQFGKPVTLSCSQTLNHNVMYWYQQKSSQAPKLLFHYYDKDFNNEADTPDNFQSRRPNTSFCFLDIRSPGLGDTAMYLCATSAQGDYGSGANVLTFGAGSRLTVL.

This clonotype came up many times. The gene calls are TRBV14 and TRBJ2-5; D unresolved. The V gene lost 0 bases and the J gene lost 6 bases, with 14 bases spanning the gap. Germline V gives CDR1 SGHDN, CDR2 FVKESK. This CDR3 spans 15 amino acids. The CDR3 nucleotides are TGTGCCAGCAGCCAAGAAATATCAAGCTGGCAGACCCAGTACTTC. Its translation is CASSQEISSWQTQYF.

The V gene is TRBV15, the J gene TRBJ2-7; 7 bases are a match to TRBD1. The CDR3 consists of 16 residues. CDR1 and CDR2 (germline): LNHNV, YYDKDF (reference sequence). V was pared by 3 bases and J by 1 base, with 9 bases of the junction left unmatched. Here the CDR3 DNA reads TGTGCCACCAGCAGCGTTGAAGGGGGCCGATCCTACGAGCAGTACTTC. Its translation: CATSSVEGGRSYEQYF.

This chain connects TRBV7-6 to TRBJ2-7; D gene unclear. In germline, CDR1 is SGHVS, CDR2 FNYEAQ. CDR3 length: 13 amino acids. The V gene lost 5 bases and the J gene lost 10 bases, with 18 bases spanning the gap. In DNA, the CDR3 is TGTGCCAGCAGCACCTGGAAGTCCCCAGATCAGTACTTC. Protein sequence: CASSTWKSPDQYF. The full variable domain, completed using reference TRBV7-6 and TRBJ2-7, is GAGVSQSPRYKVTKRGQDVALRCDPISGHVSLYWYRQALGQGPEFLTYFNYEAQQDKSGLPNDRFSAERPEGSISTLTIQRTEQRDSAMYRCASSTWKSPDQYFGPGTRLTVT.

The chain combines TRBV4-1 with TRBJ1-1, with TRBD1 matching 7 bases. Germline V gene lookup returns CDR1 MGHRA and CDR2 YSYEKL. The CDR3 consists of 16 residues. The V segment lost 3 bases and the J segment 7 bases; nucleotides outside the gene matches: 14. CDR3 sequence reads: CASSQGTYRGYNEAFF. The CDR3 DNA reads TGCGCCAGCAGCCAGGGAACTTACAGGGGTTATAATGAAGCTTTCTTT.

This clonotype was found many times. The chain couples TRBV6-2 or TRBV6-3 to TRBJ1-1; a weak D match, TRBD1 (5 bases). The length of the CDR3 is 12 residues. Trimming removed 6 bases from V and 2 bases from J, with 7 bases in between. In germline, CDR1 is MNHEY, CDR2 SVGEGT. This CDR3 is CASRQDNTEAFF. The CDR3 DNA reads as TGTGCCAGCAGACAGGATAACACTGAAGCTTTCTTT.

This clonotype was recorded many times. The chain recombines TRBV29-1 with TRBJ2-7; 9 bases fit TRBD2. V gave up 7 bases and J gave up 2 bases; unmatched junction bases: 6. Germline CDR1 SQVTM, CDR2 ANQGSEA. This CDR3 comprises 13 residues. The CDR3 protein is CSAASSGTYEQYF. CDR3 DNA sequence: TGCAGCGCCGCTTCTAGCGGGACCTACGAGCAGTACTTC.

Only a few counts were recorded for this clonotype. A much bigger clone sits one base away, suggesting this may be a read error. The J gene is TRBJ2-7, the V gene TRBV20-1, with D perhaps matching TRBD1 or TRBD2 (5 bases each). V was cut by 8 bases and J by 4 bases, with 18 bases left in between. This CDR3 spans 13 amino acids. Germline CDR1 DFQATT, CDR2 SNEGSKA (reference sequence). In DNA, the CDR3 is TGCAGTACTGCCTCGGGGCTGGAGTACGAGCAGTACTTC. Residues: CSTASGLEYEQYF.

V is TRBV24-1 and J is TRBJ1-2; a weak D match, TRBD1 (5 bases). The V end lost 9 bases, the J end lost 8 bases, and 12 bases lay between the germline ends. Germline loops: CDR1 KGHDR, CDR2 SFDVKD. The CDR3 extends over 11 amino acids. CDR3 in DNA: TGTGCCACCGGGACTCCGGCGGGCTACACCTTC. Translated, it gives CATGTPAGYTF.

This clonotype appeared a few times. The chain recombines TRBV5-6 with TRBJ2-7; weak D call: TRBD2 (5 bases). Germline CDR1 SGHDT, CDR2 YYEEEE. This CDR3 comprises 14 residues. The ends were cut back, 0 bases at V and 5 bases at J, with 12 bases in the middle. The DNA of the CDR3 is TGTGCCAGCAGCTTGGGGACTTCCTCGGACGAGCAGTACTTC. It encodes CASSLGTSSDEQYF.

This clonotype came up many times. The chain combines TRBV19 with TRBJ2-7, with D tentatively TRBD1 (6 bases). CDR1 LNHDA and CDR2 SQIVND come from the germline V gene (reference sequence). The CDR3 covers 15 residues. Trimming cost V 3 bases and J 0 bases, with 12 bases left between them. The CDR3 sequence is CASSIPDSPSYEQYF. In DNA form, the CDR3 reads TGTGCCAGTAGTATCCCGGACAGCCCCTCCTACGAGCAGTACTTC.

A remark on this clonotype: At one of its ends the junction is not consistent with the germline gene, which may arise from a read error. The rearrangement joins TRBV7-2 to TRBJ1-4; TRBD1 matches 8 bases. The CDR3 consists of 15 residues. Germline CDR1 is SGHTA and CDR2 is FQGNSA. As DNA, the CDR3 is TGTGCCGGCAGCTTGGCGAGGACAGGGAATGAAAAACTGTTTTTT. Its translation: CAGSLARTGNEKLFF.

About this clonotype itself: One junction end disagrees with the germline gene, perhaps due to a read error. In DNA form, the CDR3 reads TGTAGGGGACAGGGGGCGTATGAGCAGTTCTTC. This gives the protein CRGQGAYEQFF. The rearrangement links TRBV29-1 to TRBJ2-5; the match to TRBD1 covers 12 bases. The end of the DNA is better explained by TRBJ2-1, so the J call may be wrong. CDR1 and CDR2 from the germline V gene are SQVTM and ANQGSEA. This CDR3 has 11 amino acids.

A word on this clonotype: Since the CDR3 does not end with the conserved phenylalanine or tryptophan, this likely comes from a read error. Because the CDR3's place on the DNA is in doubt, the DNA is left out and the CDR3 is given as listed by TCRdb. The CDR3 region is CSARYYRTGLES. The chain recombines TRBV20-1 with TRBJ1-4. Germline CDR1 and CDR2: DFQATT and SNEGSKA (reference sequence). The CDR3 spans 12 residues, counting both ends.

The rearrangement joins TRBV15 to TRBJ2-5; possible D gene TRBD2, 6 bases. This CDR3 comprises 15 residues. The germline V and J ends were trimmed by 1 base and 0 bases, with 9 bases remaining between them. In germline, CDR1 is LNHNV, CDR2 YYDKDF (reference sequence). The CDR3 loop reads CATSRVAAYQETQYF. CDR3 bases: TGTGCCACCAGCAGAGTAGCGGCGTACCAAGAGACCCAGTACTTC.